Presented here are 28 T cell receptor beta chains from one specimen sequenced in a study of cytotoxic CD8 clonotypes in ibrutinib-treated CLL. The table came from immunoSEQ multiplex PCR; TCRdb's copy has only in-frame clones and leaves some out. The table has hundreds of thousands of clones, less than 75% seen once. Sample: PBMCs, taken after 24 months of ibrutinib treatment. These receptors came from a human donor with chronic lymphocytic leukemia.

The chain links TRBV28 to TRBJ1-1; a possible D gene is TRBD1 (5 bases). CDR3 length equals 15 residues. The V gene's germline CDR1 is MDHEN and CDR2 SYDVKM. Trimming cost V 2 bases and J 7 bases, with 17 bases left between them. The CDR3 sequence is CASSLHQGRGHEAFF. The CDR3 DNA reads as TGTGCCAGCAGTTTACATCAGGGTAGGGGTCATGAAGCTTTCTTT.

The chain uses TRBV5-6 and TRBJ2-7, with unresolved D. Germline V gene lookup returns CDR1 SGHDT and CDR2 YYEEEE. Trimming pared 2 bases from V and 2 bases from J, leaving 11 bases between. The CDR3 loop spans 14 amino acids. CDR3 sequence: CASSLGQRTYEQYF. The CDR3 DNA is TGTGCCAGCAGCTTAGGTCAGCGAACCTACGAGCAGTACTTC.

In nucleotides, the CDR3 is TGTGCCTGGAGTGGTGGGCGTCCGGGACAGGGGGTTTACGAGCAGTACTTC. It codes for CAWSGGRPGQGVYEQYF. The V gene is TRBV30, the J gene TRBJ2-7; 11 bases line up with TRBD1. The CDR3 covers 17 residues. The ends lost 1 base at V and 4 bases at J; junction bases unmatched: 12. Germline-derived CDR1 and CDR2 are GTSNPN and SVGIG (reference sequence).

This clone showed up just a few times. The rearrangement uses TRBV5-1 and TRBJ2-7; the D is unclear. CDR1 is SGHRS and CDR2 is YFSETQ in the germline V gene. V lost 0 bases to trimming and J lost 0 bases, with 10 bases between them. This CDR3 region has 15 residues. CDR3 sequence (DNA): TGCGCCAGCAGCTTGGCGGGTAGTTCCTCCTACGAGCAGTACTTC. It encodes CASSLAGSSSYEQYF.

This sequence joins TRBV28 and TRBJ1-1; possibly TRBD1 for D (5 bases). This CDR3 has 14 amino acids. The V gene's germline CDR1 is MDHEN and CDR2 SYDVKM. Deletions cut 6 bases from V and 1 base from J, with 12 bases between. This CDR3 is CASSHGDRNTEAFF. The CDR3 DNA reads as TGTGCCAGCAGCCATGGTGACAGGAACACTGAAGCTTTCTTT.

CDR3 amino acids: CASSSPLDYYNEWQFF. The CDR3 DNA is TGTGCCAGCAGCTCCCCCTTAGACTACTACAATGAGTGGCAGTTCTTC. The chain combines TRBV7-9 with TRBJ2-1; maybe TRBD2 (5 bases). The germline gives CDR1 SEHNR, CDR2 FQNEAQ (reference sequence). Trimming took off 4 bases at V and 12 bases at J, with 25 bases between the two ends. CDR3 length: 16 residues.

The chain couples TRBV6-5 to TRBJ2-3; D may be TRBD2 (6 bases). V lost 3 bases and J lost 5, with 15 bases in between. The CDR3 is made up of 15 amino acids. Germline CDR1 is MNHEY and CDR2 is SVGAGI. The DNA of the CDR3 is TGTGCCAGCAGTTATCGTGGGACTGTTGGAGATACGCAGTATTTT. This gives the protein CASSYRGTVGDTQYF.

This clone turned up a few times. The V call is TRBV11-3, the J call TRBJ2-7, with 7 bases that match TRBD1. Germline CDR1 and CDR2: SGHNT and YENEEA. The CDR3 length is 14 residues. V lost 4 bases and J lost 2; bases outside the gene matches: 5. The CDR3: CASSWIDRAYEQYF. CDR3 sequence (DNA): TGTGCCAGCAGCTGGATCGACAGGGCCTACGAGCAGTACTTC.

V is TRBV6-5 and J is TRBJ2-7; 8 bases are a match to TRBD2. V was clipped by 8 bases and J by 3 bases; unmatched bases: 6. The CDR3 is made up of 13 amino acids. Germline V gives CDR1 MNHEY, CDR2 SVGAGI. CDR3 protein: CASAAGRGYEQYF. The CDR3 nucleotides are TGTGCCAGCGCCGCCGGGAGGGGCTACGAGCAGTACTTC.

The genes are TRBV7-2 and TRBJ2-1; D possibly corresponds to TRBD2 (6 bases). The CDR3 has 15 residues. In germline, CDR1 is SGHTA, CDR2 FQGNSA. Trimming pared 4 bases from V and 0 bases from J, leaving 10 bases between. The CDR3 here is CASSWEDNSYNEQFF. CDR3 nucleotide sequence: TGTGCCAGCAGCTGGGAGGATAACTCCTACAATGAGCAGTTCTTC.

This clone was seen a handful of times. The chain links TRBV6-5 to TRBJ2-1; D is uncertain. The germline V gene encodes CDR1 MNHEY and CDR2 SVGAGI. Trimming left V 3 bases short and J 7 bases short, with 10 bases between. The length of the CDR3 is 13 residues. Here the CDR3 reads CASSYGEGNEQFF. The DNA for the CDR3 is TGTGCCAGCAGTTATGGCGAAGGGAATGAGCAGTTCTTC.

The chain couples TRBV6-8 to TRBJ2-1; no firm D call. Germline V CDR1 and CDR2: MNHGY, SAAAGT. The V and J ends lost 6 bases and 2 bases respectively, with 8 bases between them. CDR3 length: 13 amino acids. This CDR3 reads CASRKVPYNEQFF. The DNA for the CDR3 is TGTGCCAGCAGAAAAGTACCCTACAATGAGCAGTTCTTC.

This rearrangement joins TRBV28 to TRBJ2-7; D gene uncertain. Germline loops: CDR1 MDHEN, CDR2 SYDVKM. This CDR3 has 13 residues. V was clipped by 4 bases and J by 3 bases, with 10 bases between them. CDR3 in amino acids: CASSYDGDYEQYF. CDR3 nucleotides: TGTGCCAGCAGTTATGATGGGGACTACGAGCAGTACTTC.

The chain employs TRBV7-9 and TRBJ2-7; D gene uncertain. The V end lost 1 base, the J end lost 5 bases, and 9 bases lay between the germline ends. Looked up from germline, CDR1 is SEHNR and CDR2 is FQNEAQ (reference sequence). The CDR3 runs to 13 residues. The CDR3 loop is CASSLEKTDEQYF. The CDR3 nucleotides read TGTGCCAGCAGCTTAGAAAAAACGGACGAGCAGTACTTC.

The chain joins TRBV2 to TRBJ2-1; D possibly uses TRBD1 or TRBD2 (7 bases each). Germline CDR1 reads SNHLY; CDR2 reads FYNNEI. Trimming pared 8 bases from V and 0 bases from J, leaving 14 bases between. There are 15 residues in the CDR3. CDR3 nucleotides: TGTGCCAGCTCTCAGGGGGGGAACTCCTACAATGAGCAGTTCTTC. This codes for CASSQGGNSYNEQFF.

This sequence joins TRBV4-3 and TRBJ1-5; 10 nucleotides agree with TRBD1. The germline V gene has CDR1 LGHNA and CDR2 YSLEER. This CDR3 comprises 15 residues. V gave up 0 bases and J gave up 5 bases; unmatched junction bases: 1. CDR3 nucleotide sequence: TGCGCCAGCAGCCAAGATGGACAGGGGGATCAGCCCCAGCATTTT. Protein sequence: CASSQDGQGDQPQHF.

V is TRBV13 and J is TRBJ1-4, with no clear D. Germline V gives CDR1 PRHDT, CDR2 FYEKMQ (reference sequence). Deletions cut 2 bases from V and 5 bases from J, with 3 bases between. The CDR3 covers 12 residues. This chain's CDR3 is CASSLRNEKLFF. CDR3 sequence (DNA): TGTGCCAGCAGCTTACGCAATGAAAAACTGTTTTTT.

The chain uses TRBV7-9 and TRBJ1-1, with 11 bases fitting TRBD1. The CDR3 spans 18 residues. The V gene end was trimmed by 1 base and the J gene end by 4 bases; junction bases not matched to a gene: 11. From germline, CDR1 is SEHNR and CDR2 FQNEAQ (reference sequence). The CDR3 nucleotides are TGTGCCAGCAGCTTAGTTGGGACAGGGGGGTCACGGGGCACTGAAGCTTTCTTT. This sequence encodes CASSLVGTGGSRGTEAFF. The full variable domain, completed using reference TRBV7-9 and TRBJ1-1, is DTGVSQNPRHKITKRGQNVTFRCDPISEHNRLYWYRQTLGQGPEFLTYFQNEAQLEKSRLLSDRFSAERPKGSFSTLEIQRTEQGDSAMYLCASSLVGTGGSRGTEAFFGQGTRLTVV.

V and J are TRBV30 and TRBJ2-7; D not certain. The germline gives CDR1 GTSNPN, CDR2 SVGIG (reference sequence). This CDR3 is built from 12 residues. V lost 3 bases and J 1 base, leaving 7 bases between the germline ends. The chain's CDR3 is CAWRLESYEQYF. For the CDR3, the DNA is TGTGCCTGGAGGCTCGAATCCTACGAGCAGTACTTC.

V is TRBV9 and J is TRBJ2-7, with 8 positions matching TRBD1. The V segment lost 0 bases and the J segment 6 bases; nucleotides outside the gene matches: 5. CDR1 and CDR2 from the germline V gene are SGDLS and YYNGEE. This CDR3 region has 14 residues. The CDR3: CASSVEPGGAEQYF. Here the CDR3 DNA reads TGTGCCAGCAGCGTAGAACCAGGGGGCGCCGAGCAGTACTTC.

The chain carries TRBV18 and TRBJ2-6, with D unclear. Germline assignment: CDR1 KGHSH and CDR2 LQKENI. This CDR3 contains 15 residues. V lost 3 bases to trimming and J lost 2 bases, with 8 bases between them. The DNA of the CDR3 is TGTGCCAGCTCACCGCTGATAACTGGGGCCAACGTCCTGACTTTC. This encodes CASSPLITGANVLTF.

The V gene is TRBV5-5, the J gene TRBJ2-2; D may be TRBD1 or TRBD2 (5 bases each). This CDR3 is 13 amino acids long. V shed 1 base and J shed 6 bases, with 7 bases lying between them. Germline V gene lookup returns CDR1 SGHKS and CDR2 YYEKEE (reference sequence). The CDR3 protein is CASSLWGSGELFF. The CDR3 bases are TGTGCCAGCAGCTTGTGGGGGTCCGGGGAGCTGTTTTTT. The full variable domain, rest sourced from reference TRBV5-5 and TRBJ2-2, is DAGVTQSPTHLIKTRGQQVTLRCSPISGHKSVSWYQQVLGQGPQFIFQYYEKEERGRGNFPDRFSARQFPNYSSELNVNALLLGDSALYLCASSLWGSGELFFGEGSRLTVL.

The J gene is TRBJ2-4, the V gene TRBV7-9; 8 bases are a match to TRBD1. CDR1 is SEHNR, CDR2 FQNEAQ, per germline (reference sequence). V was pared by 5 bases and J by 0 bases, with 9 bases of the junction left unmatched. This CDR3 comprises 17 residues. CDR3 in DNA: TGTGCCAGCAGCCCGCTGACAGGGGATCCAGCCAAAAACATTCAGTACTTC. Translation gives CASSPLTGDPAKNIQYF. Full variable domain (remainder filled in from reference TRBV7-9 and TRBJ2-4): DTGVSQNPRHKITKRGQNVTFRCDPISEHNRLYWYRQTLGQGPEFLTYFQNEAQLEKSRLLSDRFSAERPKGSFSTLEIQRTEQGDSAMYLCASSPLTGDPAKNIQYFGAGTRLSVL.

This clone was seen only once. This chain uses TRBV9 with TRBJ1-5, with TRBD1 as a possible D gene (6 bases). From germline, CDR1 is SGDLS and CDR2 YYNGEE. This CDR3 spans 15 amino acids. V lost 3 bases, J lost 4 bases, and 14 bases lay in between. The CDR3 protein is CASSASLGANQPQHF. CDR3 sequence (DNA): TGTGCCAGCAGCGCCTCCCTGGGGGCAAATCAGCCCCAGCATTTT.

The chain employs TRBV28 and TRBJ2-7, with 10 bases fitting TRBD2. Germline CDR1 is MDHEN and CDR2 is SYDVKM. Trimming cost V 5 bases and J 2 bases; bases outside gene matches: 6. The CDR3 runs 15 residues. The CDR3 loop is CASSPSGSRAYEQYF. CDR3 in DNA: TGTGCCAGCAGTCCTAGCGGGAGTAGGGCCTACGAGCAGTACTTC.

V gene TRBV5-1 combines with J gene TRBJ2-3, with TRBD2 matching 10 bases. V gave up 0 bases and J gave up 4 bases; unmatched junction bases: 11. The V gene's germline CDR1 is SGHRS and CDR2 YFSETQ. The CDR3 sequence is 18 residues long. The CDR3 DNA is TGCGCCAGCAGCTTGGCGGCTAGCGGGAGTTTTGTTGCAGATACGCAGTATTTT. As protein: CASSLAASGSFVADTQYF.

The chain carries TRBV2 and TRBJ2-7, with D perhaps matching TRBD1 or TRBD2 (5 bases each). CDR3 length: 13 amino acids. Trimming took 4 bases from V and 6 from J, leaving 13 bases between them. Germline CDR1 and CDR2: SNHLY and FYNNEI. The CDR3 loop is CASSGARGAEQYF. The CDR3 DNA is TGTGCCAGCAGTGGGGCTAGGGGAGCCGAGCAGTACTTC.

The rearrangement joins TRBV4-3 to TRBJ1-5; a possible D gene is TRBD1 (5 bases). V was shortened by 0 bases and J by 3 bases, with 18 bases between the two germline ends. This CDR3 is built from 18 residues. Germline values: CDR1 LGHNA, CDR2 YSLEER. The CDR3 DNA is TGCGCCAGCAGCCAAGATGTACGCTCGGCAGGGTACAATCAGCCCCAGCATTTT. This sequence encodes CASSQDVRSAGYNQPQHF.